This T cell receptor (beta chain) was sequenced in a study of vaccination effects on CD4 cells after COVID-19. About the study: Post-vaccine samples followed the second dose by a median of 72 days.

Produced via immunoSEQ multiplex PCR; TCRdb's table is partial and in-frame only. The data hold under 70,000 clones, with 74% observed a single time. Details on this clone: As yet, its antigen is unknown.

V lost 4 bases and J lost 3, with 6 bases in between. The CDR3 covers 13 residues. CDR1 is SNHLY and CDR2 is FYNNEI in the germline V gene. Study outcomes and limitations: Early post-infection timepoints were missing from the study, which also had few convalescent patients. Clones of infection and vaccine origin contracted markedly late after vaccination.

The authors isolated CD4+ T cells after around 9 days of culture. Either the BNT162b2 or mRNA-1273 vaccine was given to participants in two doses. Material: CD4+ T cells from PBMCs cultured without peptide, obtained after COVID-19 vaccination. The sequence derives from a human donor who received a COVID-19 vaccine. The V and J genes are TRBV2 and TRBJ2-2; D is uncertain. Written as DNA, the CDR3 is TGTGCCAGCAGTGGACAATACACCGGGGAGCTGTTTTTT. As protein: CASSGQYTGELFF.